This T cell receptor (beta chain) was captured in a study of T cell responses to AZD1222 COVID-19 vaccine (dated by TCRdb to the early 2020s). Some background on the complete study: AZD1222 recipients whose second dose came at about 4 weeks and those whose second dose came at about 12 weeks were combined into one group, since spike-specific TCR depth and breadth did not differ between the two schedules. A total of 233 trial participants underwent TCR sequencing, of whom around 200 received two doses of AZD1222 and about 25 received two doses of the MenACWY control vaccine. Trial participants were enrolled by age into subgroups of 18-55, 56-69 and 70-plus years, and roughly 150, 30 and 60 TCR-sequenced participants, respectively, were included in these subgroups.

Concerning this clone itself: There is no known antigen for this receptor. No base qualities exist here, and no much larger clone lies one base off it.

The time point label here, explained by the study, means: baseline before first vaccination. Vaccinee samples were obtained from the UK trials COV001 and COV002, which included a single-blind randomized controlled phase 2/3 trial of AZD1222 (ChAdOx1 nCoV-19) in healthy adults. For TCRbeta chain sequencing, PBMC samples were collected from trial participants at day 0 and at day 28 after the second dose. From its cysteine to its phenylalanine, the CDR3 spans 14 amino acids. The only DNA kept is the CDR3, 42 bases in frame from the first base. The junction shows trimming of 4 bases on V and 9 bases on J, and the gene matches do not reach 7 bases of it. Per the germline V gene, KGHDR is the CDR1 and SFDVKD is the CDR2. The CDR3 regions of human TCRbeta chains were subjected to immunosequencing. The original methods were these. TCRs in the repertoires were matched against a reference library of SARS-CoV-2-specific TCRs that had been generated with the MIRA antigen-specificity platform. Breadth was defined as the fraction of unique TCRs that were SARS-CoV-2-associated, and depth was defined as the fraction of total T cells that were SARS-CoV-2-associated. Using the MIRA data, every spike-specific TCR was mapped to the spike region that the TCR reacted to and assigned to either a CD4 or a CD8 class. Log10-transformed breadth and depth values were compared by one-way ANOVA with Sidak's multiple comparisons tests. TCRdb carries this immuneACCESS record with in-frame sequences only. Its versions omit some clonotypes, under half of them owing to an unresolved V gene in the studies checked, with the rest unexplained. V, J and clone size are those of that table, while D and trimming were read from the DNA. Present in this sample are about 120,000 clones, 90% of which were seen just once. The top ten constitute around 7.8% of the sample.

What the work shows at the level of the full study, not this receptor alone: Most participants were white British and females outnumbered males, and the authors suggested that clonal diversity may have been underestimated. Because no day 14 peak-response samples were available, repertoires were characterized only after the peak T cell response. The 56-69-year group was small, and its depth increase did not reach significance, likely because of low power. Nearly half of unique spike-specific TCRs reportedly recognized epitopes outside regions mutated in the B.1.351 and B.1.1.7 variants. Conclusions about previously exposed vaccinees are limited because only five to seven AZD1222 recipients were SARS-CoV-2 seropositive at baseline. Spike-specific TCR breadth and depth rose significantly after two AZD1222 doses compared with day 0 and with MenACWY recipients. The whole spike protein was spanned by vaccine-associated CD4 TCRs, and dominant responses were seen in regions 160-218 and 743-854.

The sequence derives from an adult in good health. Sequencing was performed on peripheral blood, taken on day 0 of AZD1222 vaccination. The V and J segments used are TRBV24-1 and TRBJ2-1; TRBD1 aligns with 8 central bases. The DNA reads TGTGCCACCAGTGACCAGACAGGGGTCGGTGAGCAGTTCTTC. Its product reads: CATSDQTGVGEQFF.